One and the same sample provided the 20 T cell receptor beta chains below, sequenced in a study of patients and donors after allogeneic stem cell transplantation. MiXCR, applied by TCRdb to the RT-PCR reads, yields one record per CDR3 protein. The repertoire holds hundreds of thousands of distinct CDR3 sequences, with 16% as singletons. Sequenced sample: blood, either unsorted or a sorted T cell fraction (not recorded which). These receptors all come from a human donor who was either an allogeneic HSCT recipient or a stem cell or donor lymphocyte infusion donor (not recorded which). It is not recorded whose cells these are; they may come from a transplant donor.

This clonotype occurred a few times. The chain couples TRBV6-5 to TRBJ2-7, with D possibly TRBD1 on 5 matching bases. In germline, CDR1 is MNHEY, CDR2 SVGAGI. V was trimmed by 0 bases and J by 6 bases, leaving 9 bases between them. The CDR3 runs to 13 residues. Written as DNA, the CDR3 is TGTGCCAGCAGTTACTCTACAGGCCCCGAGCAGTACTTC. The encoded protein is CASSYSTGPEQYF.

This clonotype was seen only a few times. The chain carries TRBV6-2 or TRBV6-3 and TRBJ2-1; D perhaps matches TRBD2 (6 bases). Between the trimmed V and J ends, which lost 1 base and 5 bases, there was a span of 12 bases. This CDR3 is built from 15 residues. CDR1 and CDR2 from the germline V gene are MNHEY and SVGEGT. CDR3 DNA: TGTGCCAGCAGTTACTGGGGTAGCGGAGACAATGAGCAGTTCTTC. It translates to CASSYWGSGDNEQFF.

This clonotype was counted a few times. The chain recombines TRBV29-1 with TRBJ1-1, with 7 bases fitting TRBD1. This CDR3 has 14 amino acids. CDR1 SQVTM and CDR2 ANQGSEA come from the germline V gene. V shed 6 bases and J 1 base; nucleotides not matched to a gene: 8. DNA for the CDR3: TGCAGCGTCGGGAACAGGGGTGGGAACACTGAAGCTTTCTTT. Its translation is CSVGNRGGNTEAFF.

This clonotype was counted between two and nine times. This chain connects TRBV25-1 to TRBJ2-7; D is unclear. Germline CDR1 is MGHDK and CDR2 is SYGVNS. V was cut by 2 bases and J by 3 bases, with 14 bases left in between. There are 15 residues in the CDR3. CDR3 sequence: CASSEGNTLIYEQYF. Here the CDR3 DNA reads TGTGCCAGCAGTGAAGGGAACACCCTTATCTACGAGCAGTACTTC.

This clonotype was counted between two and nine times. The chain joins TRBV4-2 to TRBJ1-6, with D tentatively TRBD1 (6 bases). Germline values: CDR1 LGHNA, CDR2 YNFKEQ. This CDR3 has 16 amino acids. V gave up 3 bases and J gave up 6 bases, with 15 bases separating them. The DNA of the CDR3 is TGTGCCAGCAGCCAGTTACCACAGGGTGTTAATTCACCCCTCCACTTT. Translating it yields CASSQLPQGVNSPLHF.

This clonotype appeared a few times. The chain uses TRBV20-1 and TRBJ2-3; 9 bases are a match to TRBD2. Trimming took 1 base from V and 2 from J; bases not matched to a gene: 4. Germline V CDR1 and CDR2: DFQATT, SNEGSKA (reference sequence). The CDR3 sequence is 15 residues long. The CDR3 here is CSARVSSGVTDTQYF. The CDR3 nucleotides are TGCAGTGCTAGAGTGTCTAGCGGGGTCACAGATACGCAGTATTTT.

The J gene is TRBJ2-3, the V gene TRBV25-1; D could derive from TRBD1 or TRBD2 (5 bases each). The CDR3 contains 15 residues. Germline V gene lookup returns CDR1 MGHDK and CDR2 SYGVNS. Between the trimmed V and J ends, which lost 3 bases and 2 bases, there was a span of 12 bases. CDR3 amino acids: CASSDPGPNTDTQYF. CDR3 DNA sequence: TGTGCCAGCAGTGACCCGGGGCCTAACACAGATACGCAGTATTTT.

CDR3: CSAFDRVEAFF. CDR3 sequence (DNA): TGCAGTGCTTTTGACAGGGTGGAAGCTTTCTTT. The rearrangement uses TRBV20-1 and TRBJ1-1, with 7 bases aligning to TRBD1. V lost 5 bases to trimming and J lost 8 bases; unmatched junction nucleotides: 5. CDR3 length: 11 amino acids. The germline CDR1 and CDR2 sequences are DFQATT and SNEGSKA (reference sequence).

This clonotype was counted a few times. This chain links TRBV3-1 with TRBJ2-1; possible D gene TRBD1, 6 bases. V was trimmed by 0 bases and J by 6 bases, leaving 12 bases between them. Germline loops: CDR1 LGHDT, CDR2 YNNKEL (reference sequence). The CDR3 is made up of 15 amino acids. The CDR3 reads CASSQDIGQINEQFF. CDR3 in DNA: TGTGCCAGCAGCCAAGATATAGGACAGATCAATGAGCAGTTCTTC.

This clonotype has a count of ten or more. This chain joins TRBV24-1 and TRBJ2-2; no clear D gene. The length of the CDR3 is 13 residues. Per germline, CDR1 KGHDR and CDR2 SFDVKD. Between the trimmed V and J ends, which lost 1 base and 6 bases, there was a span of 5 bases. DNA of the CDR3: TGTGCCACCAGTGATTTTAATGCCGGGGAGCTGTTTTTT. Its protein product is CATSDFNAGELFF.

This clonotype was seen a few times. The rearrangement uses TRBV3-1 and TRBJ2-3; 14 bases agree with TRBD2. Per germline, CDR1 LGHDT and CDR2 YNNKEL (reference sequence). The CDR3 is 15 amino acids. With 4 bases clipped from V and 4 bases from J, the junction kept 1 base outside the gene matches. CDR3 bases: TGTGCCAGCAGCCGACTAGCGGGGGGGTCAGATACGCAGTATTTT. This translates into CASSRLAGGSDTQYF.

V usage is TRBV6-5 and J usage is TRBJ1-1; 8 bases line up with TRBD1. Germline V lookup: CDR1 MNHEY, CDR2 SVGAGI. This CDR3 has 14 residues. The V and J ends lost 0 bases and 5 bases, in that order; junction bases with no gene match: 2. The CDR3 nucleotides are TGTGCCAGCAGTTACTCACAGGGGGGGACTGAAGCTTTCTTT. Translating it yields CASSYSQGGTEAFF.

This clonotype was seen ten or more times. The CDR3: CSVVKETQYF. The CDR3 DNA sequence: TGCAGCGTTGTCAAAGAGACCCAGTACTTC. J is TRBJ2-5 and V is TRBV29-1; D remains unclear. The CDR3 covers 10 residues. Germline values: CDR1 SQVTM, CDR2 ANQGSEA. V shed 4 bases and J shed 3 bases, with 3 bases lying between them.

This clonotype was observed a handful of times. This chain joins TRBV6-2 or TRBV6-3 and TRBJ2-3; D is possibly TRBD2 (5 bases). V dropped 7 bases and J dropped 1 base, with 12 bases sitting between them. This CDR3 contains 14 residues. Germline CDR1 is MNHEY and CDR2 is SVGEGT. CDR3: CASTWGARTDTQYF. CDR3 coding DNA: TGTGCCAGCACCTGGGGAGCCCGCACAGATACGCAGTATTTT.

DNA of the CDR3: TGCGCCAGCAGCTATTTTGGGGTAATGGGCTACACCTTC. Translating it yields CASSYFGVMGYTF. J is TRBJ1-2 and V is TRBV5-1; D call uncertain. Germline CDR1 SGHRS, CDR2 YFSETQ. Between the trimmed V and J ends, which lost 3 bases and 8 bases, there was a span of 14 bases. CDR3 length: 13 residues.

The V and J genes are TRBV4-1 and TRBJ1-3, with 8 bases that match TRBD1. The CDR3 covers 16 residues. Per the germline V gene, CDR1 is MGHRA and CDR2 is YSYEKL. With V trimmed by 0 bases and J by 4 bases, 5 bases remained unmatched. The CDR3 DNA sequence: TGCGCCAGCAGCCAAGATCGGACAGGGCACGGAAACACCATATATTTT. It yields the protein CASSQDRTGHGNTIYF.

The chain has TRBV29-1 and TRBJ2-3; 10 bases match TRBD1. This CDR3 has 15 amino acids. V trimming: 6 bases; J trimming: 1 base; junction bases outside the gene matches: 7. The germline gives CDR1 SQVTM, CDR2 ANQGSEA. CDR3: CSVSTGGAGTDTQYF. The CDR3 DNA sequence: TGCAGCGTGTCGACAGGGGGCGCAGGCACAGATACGCAGTATTTT.

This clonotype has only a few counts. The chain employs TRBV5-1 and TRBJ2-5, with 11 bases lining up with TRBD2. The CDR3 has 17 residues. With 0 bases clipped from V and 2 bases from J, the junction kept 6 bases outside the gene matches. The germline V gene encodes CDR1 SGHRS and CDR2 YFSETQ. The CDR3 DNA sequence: TGCGCCAGCAGCTTGGGCGGAGGACTAGCGGGTCAAGAGACCCAGTACTTC. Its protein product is CASSLGGGLAGQETQYF.

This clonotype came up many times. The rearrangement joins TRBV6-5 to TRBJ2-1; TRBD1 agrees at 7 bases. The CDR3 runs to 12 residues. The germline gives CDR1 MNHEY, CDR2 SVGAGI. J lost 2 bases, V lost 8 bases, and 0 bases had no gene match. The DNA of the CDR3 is TGTGCCAGCGGGACAGCCTACAATGAGCAGTTCTTC. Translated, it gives CASGTAYNEQFF.

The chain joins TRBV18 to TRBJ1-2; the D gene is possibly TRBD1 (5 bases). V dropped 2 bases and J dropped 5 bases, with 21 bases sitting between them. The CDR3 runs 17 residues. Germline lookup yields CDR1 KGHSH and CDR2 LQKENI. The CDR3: CASSPIRELRGMYGYTF. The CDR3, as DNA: TGTGCCAGCTCACCAATCCGAGAATTGAGGGGCATGTATGGCTACACCTTC.